The 4 T cell receptor beta chains in this list originate from one sample, sequenced in a study of blood T cell repertoires in COVID-19. Sequencing used immunoSEQ multiplex PCR; TCRdb keeps in-frame clones, though not all of them. The repertoire has more than 250,000 clones, around 88% of them found once; the top ten carry 6%. Sequenced material: PBMCs or T cells enriched from blood (not recorded which). These receptors originate from a woman in her forties who had recovered from COVID-19.

This clone has only a few counts. This chain's CDR3 is CASSQGAVTEAFF. DNA of the CDR3: TGTGCCAGCAGTCAGGGGGCGGTCACTGAAGCTTTCTTT. The chain has TRBV12-3 or TRBV12-4 and TRBJ1-1; TRBD1 aligns across 8 bases. J was trimmed by 4 bases and V by 5 bases; bases with no gene match: 3. CDR3 length equals 13 residues.

The gene calls are TRBV9 and TRBJ1-3; D is ambiguous. The ends were cut back, 4 bases at V and 0 bases at J, with 14 bases in the middle. CDR1 and CDR2 (germline): SGDLS, YYNGEE. The CDR3 sequence is 16 residues long. CDR3 nucleotides: TGTGCCAGCAGCCAAGGTGGCAGGATCTCTGGAAACACCATATATTTT. This codes for CASSQGGRISGNTIYF.

The V call is TRBV5-1, the J call TRBJ2-4, with 8 bases identical to TRBD1. Unmatched junction bases numbered 17, after V lost 4 bases and J lost 8 bases. Germline CDR1 SGHRS, CDR2 YFSETQ. The CDR3 loop spans 17 amino acids. The CDR3 nucleotides are TGCGCCAGCAGCACGGGTCAGGGGGCGTTGGCGTATGACATTCAGTACTTC. As protein: CASSTGQGALAYDIQYF.

As concerns this clone: One end of the junction fails to match germline, which may point to a read error. The V and J genes are TRBV18 and TRBJ2-1, with 13 bases identical to TRBD2. CDR1 KGHSH and CDR2 LQKENI come from the germline V gene. The CDR3 is 16 residues long. CDR3 in amino acids: CASSAPGLAGHNEQFF. The CDR3 DNA reads TGTGCCAGCTCAGCACCGGGACTAGCGGGGCACAATGAGCAGTTCTTC.